This is a list of T cell receptor beta chains from one sample in a study of blood T cells in healthy people across ages. Using its own MiXCR run on the 5' RACE reads, TCRdb lists one record per CDR3 protein. The sample shows 1.5 million to 2 million distinct CDR3 sequences, about 35% of them seen only once. The specimen was blood. The receptors stem from a young woman in good health. Both conserved end residues are part of each CDR3. D genes are given only for firm matches. Expanded clones are given a class, and other clones once, few, many or no size at all.

TRBJ2-5 TRBV20-1 . . TGCAGTGCTAGAGCCACAGGGTCAGAGACCCAGTACTTC CSARATGSETQYF
TRBJ2-7 TRBV7-9 . . TGTGCCAGTAGCTTAGAGGCTGAGCGGCGGCAGTACTTC CASSLEAERRQYF
TRBJ1-5 TRBV30 . few TGTGCCTGGAGGGTCGGGGGCAATCAGCCCCAGCATTTT CAWRVGGNQPQHF
TRBJ1-1 TRBV10-3 TRBD1 few TGTGCCATCAGTATACAGGGGGCGGACACTGAAGCTTTCTTT CAISIQGADTEAFF
TRBJ2-5 TRBV3-1 TRBD2 . TGTGCCAGCAGCCGAGATCTGGCTAGCGGGGGGAATGAGAAGACCCAGTACTTC CASSRDLASGGNEKTQYF
TRBJ2-5 TRBV24-1 TRBD2 . TGTGCCACCAGCCCGGGACTAGCGGGAGACTTTCAAGCAGAGACCCAGTACTTC CATSPGLAGDFQAETQYF
TRBJ2-7 TRBV30 . . TGTGCCTGGGCCCATTCGTCTGTCCTATACGAGCAGTACTTC CAWAHSSVLYEQYF
TRBJ2-7 TRBV18 . few TGTGCCAGCTCAGAAACAGGGATCAACTCCTACGAGCAGTACTTC CASSETGINSYEQYF
TRBJ2-3 TRBV10-3 TRBD2 . TGTGCCATCAGCGGAGAGCGGGGGGCCTTTCGGAATACGCGGTATTTT CAISGERGAFRNTRYF
TRBJ2-7 TRBV27 TRBD1 . TGTGCCAGCGGGCCCGGGGACAGGAGTACCTACGAGCAGTACTTC CASGPGDRSTYEQYF
TRBJ2-5 TRBV14 TRBD1 . TGTGCCAGCAGCCAATGGACAGGGGGAGAGACCCAGTACTTC CASSQWTGGETQYF
TRBJ2-7 TRBV5-1 TRBD2 . TGCGCCAGCAGCCCGGGACTAGAGGCTCCCGAGCAGTACTTC CASSPGLEAPEQYF
TRBJ2-7 TRBV6-5 . few TGTGCCAGCTCCGTGGGCCTCCGGGACAAAATCTACGAGCAGTACTTC CASSVGLRDKIYEQYF
TRBJ1-2 TRBV6-6 . . TGTGCCAGCGTTGGCGATGGCTACACCTTC CASVGDGYTF
TRBJ2-3 TRBV7-3 . . TGTGCCAGCAGCCCCACTAGCATCACAGATACGCAGTATTTT CASSPTSITDTQYF
TRBJ2-1 TRBV12-3/TRBV12-4 TRBD1 few TGTGCCAGCGGTCTCATCCAGGGGGTTGGGAATGAGCAGTTCTTC CASGLIQGVGNEQFF
TRBJ1-2 TRBV6-1 . . TGTGCCAGCAGTGGGGTTGGACCGATCTATGGCTACACCTTC CASSGVGPIYGYTF
TRBJ1-1 TRBV3-1 . . TGTGCCAGCAGCCAGGGTAGGTTGGACACTGAAGCTTTCTTT CASSQGRLDTEAFF
TRBJ2-1 TRBV7-9 TRBD2 . TGTGCCAGCACCCAAGGGGGTCGCGGGAGGTCATTAGGCAATGAGCAGTTCTTC CASTQGGRGRSLGNEQFF
TRBJ2-7 TRBV15 . few TGTGCCACCAGCAGAGAAACGAGTAGACTCTACTACGAGCAGTACTTC CATSRETSRLYYEQYF
TRBJ2-1 TRBV20-1 TRBD1 few TGCAGTGCTAGAGCCGGGACAGGGAGGTACAATGAGCAGTTCTTC CSARAGTGRYNEQFF
TRBJ2-4 TRBV2 TRBD1 few TGTGCCAGCAGTCCCGGGACAGGGAGAGCCAAAAACATTCAGTACTTC CASSPGTGRAKNIQYF
TRBJ2-5 TRBV10-1 . few TGCGCCGGGGACCGGGGCCCTGAAGAAACCCAGTACTTC CAGDRGPEETQYF
TRBJ1-4 TRBV6-5 TRBD1 few TGTGCCAGCAGGTCCCTGGGACAGGATACGCTGTTTTTT CASRSLGQDTLFF
TRBJ2-3 TRBV29-1 . many TGCAGCGCAGGGACTAGCACAGATACGCAGTATTTT CSAGTSTDTQYF
TRBJ2-7 TRBV2 . . TGTGCCAGCGTTGAGACAGTAAGTTACGAGCAGTACTTC CASVETVSYEQYF
TRBJ2-5 TRBV29-1 TRBD2 few TGCAGCGTTCCCCCCAGCCCGGCGGGGGGCCGGGGGACCCAGTACTTC CSVPPSPAGGRGTQYF
TRBJ2-1 TRBV2 . once TGTGCCAGCGCGAAGGGCCCTAGTGGGGGGGCCAATGGGCAGTTCTTC CASAKGPSGGANGQFF
TRBJ2-5 TRBV9 . few TGTGCCAGTAGCGTAGAGACTACCCAAGAGACCCAGTACTTC CASSVETTQETQYF
TRBJ2-7 TRBV6-2/TRBV6-3 . . TGTGCCAGCACTCGAGCACAGCTTTCCTACGAGCAGTACTTC CASTRAQLSYEQYF
TRBJ2-7 TRBV10-3 . . TGTGCCATCAGTGAGTCGGCGCCCAGGAGCTCCTACGAGCAGTACTTC CAISESAPRSSYEQYF
TRBJ1-2 TRBV29-1 . . TGCAGCGTTGAACGGGTTGGGGATTATGGCTACACCTTC CSVERVGDYGYTF
TRBJ2-1 TRBV27 TRBD1 . TGTGCCAGCAGTCCCCCACGGACAGGCTCCTACAATGAGCAGTTCTTC CASSPPRTGSYNEQFF
TRBJ2-2 TRBV7-2 . . TGTGCCAGCAGCTTAACCATCATGAACACCGAGGAGCTGTTTTTT CASSLTIMNTEELFF
TRBJ1-4 TRBV7-9 TRBD1 . TGTGCCAGCAGCTCCGGGACAGGAGAAGAAAAACTGTTTTTT CASSSGTGEEKLFF
TRBJ2-7 TRBV7-2 . few TGTGCCAGCAGCTTAGTGGGGGGTCCTAGCTCCTACGAGCAGTACTTC CASSLVGGPSSYEQYF
TRBJ2-3 TRBV20-1 TRBD1 . TGCAGTGCTAGAGCTCTTCGGACAGGGACTCTTCCGGGAGATACGCAGTATTTT CSARALRTGTLPGDTQYF
TRBJ1-3 TRBV4-2 . . TGTGCCAGCAGCCAAGAGGGCATGGCGGCAGCCGGAAACACCATATATTTT CASSQEGMAAAGNTIYF
TRBJ2-7 TRBV6-5 . few TGTGCCAGCAGTTCCCCCTTACAGCGTGGGTCCTACGAGCAGTACTTC CASSSPLQRGSYEQYF
TRBJ1-2 TRBV27 . . TGTGCCAGCAGGGGACCCTACTATGGCTACACCTTC CASRGPYYGYTF
TRBJ2-7 TRBV10-1 . . TGCGCCACAGCCCTCGGGACACCTTATGAGCAGTACTTC CATALGTPYEQYF
TRBJ1-2 TRBV3-1 TRBD1 . TGTGCCAGCAGCCAAGCAGGACAGGTTATCCCCGACTATGGCTACACCTTC CASSQAGQVIPDYGYTF
TRBJ1-1 TRBV5-1 . . TGCGCCAGCAGCTTGGACTCGAGCACTGAAGCTTTCTTT CASSLDSSTEAFF